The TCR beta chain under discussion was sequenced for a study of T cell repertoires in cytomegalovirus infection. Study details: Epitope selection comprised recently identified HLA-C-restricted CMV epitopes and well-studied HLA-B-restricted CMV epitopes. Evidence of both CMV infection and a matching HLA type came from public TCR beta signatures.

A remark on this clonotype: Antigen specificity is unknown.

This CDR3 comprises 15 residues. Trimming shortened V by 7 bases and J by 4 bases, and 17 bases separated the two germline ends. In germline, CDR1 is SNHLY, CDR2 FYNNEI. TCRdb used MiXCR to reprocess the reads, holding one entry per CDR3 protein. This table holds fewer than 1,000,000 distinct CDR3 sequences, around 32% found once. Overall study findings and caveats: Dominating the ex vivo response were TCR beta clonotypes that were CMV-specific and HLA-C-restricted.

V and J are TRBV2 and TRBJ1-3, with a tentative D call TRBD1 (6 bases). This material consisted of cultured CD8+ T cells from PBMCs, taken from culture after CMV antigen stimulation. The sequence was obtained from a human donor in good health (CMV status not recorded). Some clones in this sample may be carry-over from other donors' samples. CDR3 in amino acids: CASIPRGQRGNTIYF. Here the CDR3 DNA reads TGTGCCAGCATTCCCCGAGGACAGAGAGGAAACACCATATATTTT.